The 29 T cell receptor beta chains below come from one sample, sequenced in a study of PD-1 blockade in classical Hodgkin lymphoma. Stated time point: cycle 4 day 1 (C4D1), after less than 7 weeks of nivolumab. All trial patients relapsed after autologous stem cell transplantation. Data came from immunoSEQ multiplex PCR; TCRdb stores just in-frame clones and leaves some out. This sample has fewer than 25,000 clones, with approximately 65% found just once. This sample comprised peripheral blood mononuclear cells (PBMCs), obtained before the fourth cycle of nivolumab. Receptor source: a human donor with classical Hodgkin lymphoma.

V gene TRBV6-6 combines with J gene TRBJ1-6, with D possibly matching TRBD1 (6 bases). Germline CDR1 reads MNHNY; CDR2 reads SVGAGI (reference sequence). V was trimmed by 11 bases and J by 5 bases, leaving 16 bases between them. The CDR3 length is 14 residues. As DNA, the CDR3 is TGTGCCGGGCAAAGGGACACCAATAATTCACCCCTCCACTTT. Protein product: CAGQRDTNNSPLHF.

This sequence joins TRBV13 and TRBJ1-1; possibly TRBD1 for D (6 bases). Between the trimmed V and J ends, which lost 6 bases and 6 bases, there was a span of 17 bases. Germline values: CDR1 PRHDT, CDR2 FYEKMQ (reference sequence). The CDR3 sequence is 14 residues long. Here the CDR3 DNA reads TGTGCCAGCAGTTACTTCGGGGAGGGGGCTGAAGCTTTCTTT. This codes for CASSYFGEGAEAFF.

The DNA of the CDR3 is TGTGCCAGCAGTTTGACGGGGCTGAGCACTGAAGCTTTCTTT. Translation gives CASSLTGLSTEAFF. The J gene is TRBJ1-1, the V gene TRBV28, with a weak D call TRBD1 (5 bases). Trimming cost V 3 bases and J 4 bases, with 12 bases left between them. Germline values: CDR1 MDHEN, CDR2 SYDVKM. This CDR3 has 14 residues.

This chain connects TRBV5-1 to TRBJ1-2; 7 positions agree with TRBD1. The CDR3 is 15 amino acids. V lost 3 bases, J lost 4 bases, and 9 bases stayed unmatched. The germline gives CDR1 SGHRS, CDR2 YFSETQ. The DNA for the CDR3 is TGCGCCAGCAGCTGGAACGCAGGGGGAGGCTATGGCTACACCTTC. Protein sequence: CASSWNAGGGYGYTF.

DNA for the CDR3: TGTGCCAGCAGTTTCCCACTAGCGGAATTCACAGATACGCAGTATTTT. This sequence encodes CASSFPLAEFTDTQYF. The chain recombines TRBV5-6 with TRBJ2-3, with 8 bases matching TRBD2. The V and J ends lost 5 bases and 2 bases, in that order; junction bases with no gene match: 10. The CDR3 spans 16 residues. The V gene's germline CDR1 is SGHDT and CDR2 YYEEEE.

This chain connects TRBV18 to TRBJ2-2; possibly TRBD2 for D (5 bases). Trimming left V 1 base short and J 4 bases short, with 16 bases between. This CDR3 has 17 residues. Germline CDR1 KGHSH, CDR2 LQKENI. This CDR3 is CASSPQSGYRVTGELFF. DNA for the CDR3: TGTGCCAGCTCACCACAATCGGGATATCGGGTCACCGGGGAGCTGTTTTTT. Full variable domain (remainder filled in from reference TRBV18 and TRBJ2-2): NAGVMQNPRHLVRRRGQEARLRCSPMKGHSHVYWYRQLPEEGLKFMVYLQKENIIDESGMPKERFSAEFPKEGPSILRIQQVVRGDSAAYFCASSPQSGYRVTGELFFGEGSRLTVL.

The chain combines TRBV27 with TRBJ2-7; 11 positions agree with TRBD2. Per germline, CDR1 MNHEY and CDR2 SMNVEV (reference sequence). The V gene end was trimmed by 5 bases and the J gene end by 7 bases; junction bases not matched to a gene: 10. The CDR3 runs 15 residues. The CDR3 DNA reads as TGTGCCAGCAGTAATTTAGCGGGGGGGATTCAGGAGCAGTACGTC. This gives the protein CASSNLAGGIQEQYV.

The chain has TRBV14 and TRBJ2-1, with 8 bases lining up with TRBD1. Germline-derived CDR1 and CDR2 are SGHDN and FVKESK. The CDR3 is 13 amino acids. The junction had 5 bases not matched to a gene; V was cut back by 4 bases and J by 9 bases. The CDR3 nucleotides read TGTGCCAGCAGCCCCGGGACAGGTTTTGAGCAGTTCTTC. It yields the protein CASSPGTGFEQFF.

This chain links TRBV4-2 with TRBJ1-3; D is undetermined. The CDR3 extends over 16 amino acids. The V gene lost 0 bases and the J gene lost 4 bases, with 13 bases spanning the gap. Germline loops: CDR1 LGHNA, CDR2 YNFKEQ. The chain's CDR3 is CASSQDTAVKGNTIYF. CDR3 nucleotide sequence: TGTGCCAGCAGCCAAGACACGGCAGTTAAAGGAAACACCATATATTTT.

The chain combines TRBV6-5 with TRBJ1-2; D may be TRBD1 (5 bases). Germline-derived CDR1 and CDR2 are MNHEY and SVGAGI. V lost 4 bases and J lost 9, with 15 bases in between. The CDR3 sequence is 13 residues long. The DNA of the CDR3 is TGTGCCAGCAGTTCGCCAGGGCAACGTAGCTACACCTTC. Protein sequence: CASSSPGQRSYTF.

The chain links TRBV19 to TRBJ2-3; D not certain. Looked up from germline, CDR1 is LNHDA and CDR2 is SQIVND (reference sequence). The V end was cut by 5 bases, the J end by 3 bases, with 15 bases between. The CDR3 spans 15 residues. The CDR3 spells CASSRRAHLTDTQYF. CDR3 sequence (DNA): TGTGCCAGTAGTCGCCGGGCCCATCTGACAGATACGCAGTATTTT.

The rearrangement links TRBV11-1 to TRBJ2-1; no definite D call. V lost 4 bases, J lost 5 bases, and 9 bases lay in between. CDR3 length: 13 amino acids. Per germline, CDR1 SGHAT and CDR2 FQDESV (reference sequence). The CDR3 DNA reads TGTGCCAGCAGCTGGTCTCTGGACAATGAGCAGTTCTTC. It specifies CASSWSLDNEQFF.

Only a few counts were recorded for this clone. The junction does not match germline at one end; this may be a read error. The chain uses TRBV5-3 and TRBJ1-2, with D unclear. TRBV5-3 is annotated as an ORF whose role is uncertain. The CDR3 runs to 13 residues. The CDR3: CASSFIGNYGYTF. CDR3 bases: TGTGCCAGCAGCTTCATCGGAAACTATGGCTACACCTTC.

A single count supports this clone. The chain has TRBV10-2 and TRBJ2-1; the D gene is possibly TRBD2 (5 bases). The germline V and J ends were trimmed by 6 bases and 5 bases, with 17 bases remaining between them. This CDR3 region has 15 residues. Looked up from germline, CDR1 is WSHSY and CDR2 is SAAADI. The DNA for the CDR3 is TGCGCCAGCAGCACTAGGAAGAGGGTGAACAATGAGCAGTTCTTC. It specifies CASSTRKRVNNEQFF.

The V gene is TRBV28, the J gene TRBJ2-4, with a possible D match to TRBD2 (5 bases). The CDR3 is 13 residues long. Looked up from germline, CDR1 is MDHEN and CDR2 is SYDVKM. V lost 11 bases and J lost 7, with 18 bases in between. CDR3 sequence: CASKEEPANIQYF. The CDR3 DNA reads as TGTGCCTCCAAGGAGGAGCCCGCGAACATTCAGTACTTC.

The chain combines TRBV7-9 with TRBJ2-5; D not certain. This CDR3 region has 13 residues. V shed 5 bases and J shed 1 base, with 8 bases lying between them. Per germline, CDR1 SEHNR and CDR2 FQNEAQ (reference sequence). The CDR3 protein is CASSPSVQETQYF. The CDR3 DNA sequence: TGTGCCAGCAGCCCGTCGGTCCAAGAGACCCAGTACTTC.

This clone has only a few counts. J is TRBJ2-7 and V is TRBV11-2; no reliable D call. Germline V gives CDR1 SGHAT, CDR2 FQNNGV. The CDR3 contains 12 residues. Trimming left V 3 bases short and J 5 bases short, with 8 bases between. The CDR3 reads CASSLVGNEQYF. CDR3 bases: TGTGCCAGCAGCTTGGTAGGGAACGAGCAGTACTTC.

The genes are TRBV18 and TRBJ2-3; D not certain. The CDR3 runs to 14 residues. Trimming removed 0 bases from V and 1 base from J, with 5 bases in between. Germline V CDR1 and CDR2: KGHSH, LQKENI. CDR3 protein: CASSPPVGTDTQYF. The CDR3 nucleotides read TGTGCCAGCTCACCACCTGTGGGCACAGATACGCAGTATTTT.

J is TRBJ2-2 and V is TRBV6-5; 7 bases agree with TRBD1. The CDR3 is 14 residues long. With V trimmed by 7 bases and J by 2 bases, 4 bases remained unmatched. Germline V gene lookup returns CDR1 MNHEY and CDR2 SVGAGI. CDR3 amino acids: CASMGQSNTGELFF. The CDR3, as DNA: TGTGCCAGCATGGGACAGTCCAACACCGGGGAGCTGTTTTTT.

V gene TRBV15 combines with J gene TRBJ1-1; weak D call: TRBD1 (5 bases). The V end lost 3 bases, the J end lost 2 bases, and 13 bases lay between the germline ends. The CDR3 is 15 residues long. Germline lookup yields CDR1 LNHNV and CDR2 YYDKDF (reference sequence). The DNA for the CDR3 is TGTGCCACCAGCAGTAGGAGGGGTTTTAACACTGAAGCTTTCTTT. It yields the protein CATSSRRGFNTEAFF.

This chain connects TRBV7-7 to TRBJ2-3; 7 nucleotides match TRBD1. Trimming removed 5 bases from V and 4 bases from J; junction bases left unmatched: 6. The germline CDR1 and CDR2 sequences are SSHAT and FNYEAQ (reference sequence). This CDR3 comprises 14 residues. Here the CDR3 reads CASSPRQGADTQYF. Here the CDR3 DNA reads TGTGCCAGCAGCCCTAGACAGGGAGCAGATACGCAGTATTTT. Full variable domain (outside the CDR3, taken from reference TRBV7-7 and TRBJ2-3): GAGVSQSPRYKVTKRGQDVTLRCDPISSHATLYWYQQALGQGPEFLTYFNYEAQPDKSGLPSDRFSAERPEGSISTLTIQRTEQRDSAMYRCASSPRQGADTQYFGPGTRLTVL.

This chain joins TRBV11-2 and TRBJ1-2; D is perhaps TRBD1 (6 bases). The CDR3 is 14 residues long. CDR1 and CDR2 (germline): SGHAT, FQNNGV. Trimming took 4 bases from V and 3 from J, leaving 12 bases between them. DNA for the CDR3: TGTGCCAGCAGCTCCGATCAGGGGTACTATGGCTACACCTTC. The encoded protein is CASSSDQGYYGYTF.

This clone was counted between two and nine times. The rearrangement joins TRBV28 to TRBJ1-5, with D unclear. Germline CDR1 is MDHEN and CDR2 is SYDVKM. The length of the CDR3 is 14 residues. The V gene lost 4 bases and the J gene lost 4 bases, with 11 bases spanning the gap. DNA of the CDR3: TGTGCCAGCAGTTGGGTGGAGGCTAATCAGCCCCAGCATTTT. It codes for CASSWVEANQPQHF.

The J gene is TRBJ1-1, the V gene TRBV6-1; weak D call: TRBD1 (5 bases). CDR3 length: 11 amino acids. The V end was cut by 6 bases, the J end by 10 bases, with 12 bases between. Looked up from germline, CDR1 is MNHNS and CDR2 is SASEGT. CDR3 region: CASRVTVGAFF. The CDR3, as DNA: TGTGCCAGCAGGGTGACAGTGGGAGCTTTCTTT.

The chain joins TRBV7-2 to TRBJ2-2; a possible D gene is TRBD1 (6 bases). The CDR3 covers 16 residues. CDR1 and CDR2 (germline): SGHTA, FQGNSA. V was cut by 7 bases and J by 1 base, with 16 bases left in between. CDR3 nucleotide sequence: TGTGCCAGCAATGACCCGCCGGGACAGAACACCGGGGAGCTGTTTTTT. Protein sequence: CASNDPPGQNTGELFF. The full variable domain, its missing parts supplied by reference TRBV7-2 and TRBJ2-2, is GAGVSQSPSNKVTEKGKDVELRCDPISGHTALYWYRQSLGQGLEFLIYFQGNSAPDKSGLPSDRFSAERTGGSVSTLTIQRTQQEDSAVYLCASNDPPGQNTGELFFGEGSRLTVL.

The chain uses TRBV7-2 and TRBJ1-5; D not certain. V was cut by 0 bases and J by 9 bases, with 6 bases left in between. The CDR3 contains 12 residues. The V gene's germline CDR1 is SGHTA and CDR2 FQGNSA. CDR3 amino acids: CASSLAFGPQHF. The CDR3 coding sequence is TGTGCCAGCAGCTTAGCGTTCGGGCCCCAGCATTTT.

V is TRBV16 and J is TRBJ2-7; no clear D gene. Trimming shortened V by 1 base and J by 4 bases, and 8 bases separated the two germline ends. The CDR3 has 13 residues. The germline gives CDR1 KGHSY, CDR2 FQNENV. CDR3 in DNA: TGTGCCAGCAGCCAATTGTCCGTGTACGAGCAGTACGTC. It specifies CASSQLSVYEQYV.

This clone was seen a handful of times. This rearrangement joins TRBV11-3 to TRBJ2-2; D may match TRBD1 or TRBD2 (5 bases each). V lost 1 base and J lost 4, with 10 bases in between. CDR1 and CDR2 (germline): SGHNT, YENEEA. The CDR3 has 15 amino acids. The CDR3 region is CASSLGGVRTGELFF. The CDR3 coding sequence is TGTGCCAGCAGCTTAGGAGGGGTCCGCACCGGGGAGCTGTTTTTT.

This clone turned up a few times. V usage is TRBV5-5 and J usage is TRBJ1-2; D may be TRBD1 (6 bases). CDR3 length equals 16 residues. Germline-derived CDR1 and CDR2 are SGHKS and YYEKEE (reference sequence). The V end was cut by 4 bases, the J end by 4 bases, with 20 bases between. The CDR3 region is CASSPEGTSGAYGYTF. CDR3 DNA sequence: TGTGCCAGCAGCCCTGAGGGCACCTCAGGGGCCTATGGCTACACCTTC.